Listed below are T cell receptor beta chains from one sample, sequenced in a study of blood T cell repertoires in COVID-19. Sequenced by immunoSEQ multiplex PCR; TCRdb stores in-frame clones only, minus some. The sample comprises about 440,000 clones, 90% of which are singletons, and approximately 0.65% rests with the top ten. Sequencing was performed on PBMCs or T cells enriched from blood (not recorded which). These receptors came from a man aged 18 to 30 who had recovered from COVID-19. Both conserved end residues are part of each CDR3. The order of the fields is V gene, clone size, D gene, J gene, CDR3 protein, CDR3 DNA. A D gene is named only where the DNA matches it firmly. A clone size is listed for some rows: how often the clone was seen (once, few, many), or a class if it is expanded.

>TRBV19|NA|NA|TRBJ1-6
CASRDGQYNSPLHF
TGTGCCAGTAGGGACGGACAGTATAATTCACCCCTCCACTTT
>TRBV7-8|NA|NA|TRBJ1-2
CASSLAQGPHTF
TGTGCCAGCAGCTTAGCACAGGGCCCCCACACCTTC
>TRBV20-1|NA|NA|TRBJ2-1
CSARDLGASVF
TGCAGTGCTAGAGATCTGGGGGCATCGGTCTTC
>TRBV5-1|NA|NA|TRBJ1-2
CASSPGGAFDGYTF
TGCGCCAGCAGCCCTGGGGGGGCGTTCGATGGCTACACCTTC
>TRBV5-6|NA|NA|TRBJ1-3
CASSLRRGQKRGNTIYF
TGTGCCAGCAGCTTGAGGAGAGGGCAGAAGCGAGGAAACACCATATATTTT
>TRBV24-1|once|TRBD1|TRBJ2-2
CATTGIGGANTGELFF
TGTGCCACCACGGGCATAGGGGGCGCGAACACCGGGGAGCTGTTTTTT
>TRBV28|NA|NA|TRBJ2-1
CASSLSQPGYNEQFF
TGTGCCAGCAGTTTATCTCAACCGGGCTACAATGAGCAGTTCTTC
>TRBV30|NA|NA|TRBJ2-1
CAWSVRAGSYNEQFF
TGTGCCTGGAGCGTCCGGGCGGGCTCCTACAATGAGCAGTTCTTC
>TRBV24-1|NA|NA|TRBJ1-5
CATSVGYSNQPQHF
TGTGCCACCAGTGTGGGCTATAGCAATCAGCCCCAGCATTTT
>TRBV19|once|TRBD1|TRBJ1-2
CASGRTGLEGYTF
TGTGCCAGTGGAAGGACAGGGTTGGAGGGCTACACCTTC
>TRBV5-4|NA|NA|TRBJ1-1
CASSARGGWNTEAFF
TGTGCCAGCAGCGCTCGAGGGGGATGGAACACTGAAGCTTTCTTT
>TRBV7-6|NA|NA|TRBJ1-1
CASSLGEMGGGTEAFF
TGTGCCAGCAGCTTAGGAGAAATGGGGGGAGGGACTGAAGCTTTCTTT
>TRBV5-8|NA|NA|TRBJ1-2
CASSLLLGAEGYTF
TGTGCCAGCAGCTTGTTGCTAGGGGCGGAAGGCTACACCTTC
>TRBV21-1|NA|NA|TRBJ1-2
CASSPEQISYGYTF
TGTGCCAGCAGCCCGGAACAGATTAGCTATGGCTACACCTTC
>TRBV27|NA|TRBD2|TRBJ2-1
CASQGGIAGLNEQFF
TGTGCCTCCCAAGGGGGGATAGCGGGACTGAATGAGCAGTTCTTC
>TRBV5-8|NA|NA|TRBJ1-2
CASSLRAPNYGYTF
TGTGCCAGCAGCCTTCGAGCCCCTAACTATGGCTACACCTTC
>TRBV3-1/TRBV3-2|few|NA|TRBJ2-7
CASSQYYEQYF
TGTGCCAGCAGCCAGTACTACGAGCAGTACTTC
>TRBV6-5|NA|TRBD2|TRBJ2-5
CASVGGQETQYF
TGTGCCAGCGTGGGGGGGCAAGAGACCCAGTACTTC
>TRBV29-1|NA|NA|TRBJ1-1
CSSYQGSYTEAFF
TGCAGCTCCTATCAGGGGTCGTACACTGAAGCTTTCTTT
>TRBV15|NA|NA|TRBJ1-2
CATSRGIRGGDYGYTF
TGTGCCACCAGCAGAGGAATTCGGGGGGGAGATTATGGCTACACCTTC
>TRBV5-1|NA|NA|TRBJ1-6
CASTRGNNSPLHF
TGCGCCAGCACCAGGGGAAATAATTCACCCCTCCACTTT
>TRBV7-7|NA|NA|TRBJ2-1
CASSRGGTPSYNEQFF
TGTGCCAGCAGCAGGGGGGGGACCCCCTCCTACAATGAGCAGTTCTTC
>TRBV10-1|NA|TRBD2|TRBJ2-7
CASSTPTSGSYEQYF
TGCGCCAGCAGCACCCCGACTAGCGGGAGCTACGAGCAGTACTTC
>TRBV18|NA|NA|TRBJ2-1
CASSPLRTTGYNEQFF
TGTGCCAGCTCACCACTCCGGACCACAGGATACAATGAGCAGTTCTTC
>TRBV6-5|NA|NA|TRBJ1-5
CASIRLTTVGQPQHF
TGTGCCAGCATACGACTGACCACCGTGGGTCAGCCCCAGCATTTT
>TRBV19|NA|NA|TRBJ1-3
CASSTGQVSGNTIYF
TGTGCCAGTAGCACGGGACAAGTCTCTGGAAACACCATATATTTT
>TRBV6-5|NA|TRBD1|TRBJ1-2
CASYDRVGYGYTF
TGTGCCAGCTATGACAGGGTTGGATATGGCTACACCTTC
>TRBV18|NA|TRBD2|TRBJ2-1
CASSLSHVLAGGGNEQFF
TGTGCCAGCTCACTATCACACGTACTAGCGGGAGGGGGTAATGAGCAGTTCTTC
>TRBV2|NA|NA|TRBJ1-1
CASKEEGNTEAFF
TGTGCCAGCAAGGAGGAGGGAAACACTGAAGCTTTCTTT
>TRBV5-6|once|TRBD2|TRBJ2-1
CASSLARTSSYNEQFF
TGTGCCAGCAGCTTGGCCCGGACTAGCTCCTACAATGAGCAGTTCTTC
>TRBV2|NA|NA|TRBJ1-1
CASRAGTLEAFF
TGTGCCAGCAGGGCCGGGACACTAGAAGCTTTCTTT
>TRBV5-4|NA|TRBD1|TRBJ1-1
CASSSTPGQGTYTEAFF
TGTGCCAGCAGCTCAACACCGGGACAGGGAACCTACACTGAAGCTTTCTTT